These T cell receptor beta chains were read from a single sample in a study of CD8+ T cells in alopecia areata. Libraries were prepared by immunoSEQ multiplex PCR; TCRdb keeps only in-frame clonotypes and omits some of them. The repertoire holds 90,000 to 100,000 clones, more than 55% seen once, with roughly a sixth in the top ten. Sample: CD8+ T cells sorted from blood, taken at week 4, from a patient treated with tofacitinib. These receptors came from a human donor with alopecia areata. Both conserved end residues are part of each CDR3. The order of the fields is V gene, clone size, J gene, D gene, CDR3 DNA, CDR3 protein. D genes are given only for firm matches. Only some rows state a clone size, as once, few, many or a class for expanded clones.

v_gene: TRBV30
abundance: -
j_gene: TRBJ1-1
d_gene: -
CDR3nt: TGTGCCTGGACTCTGGAGGGAGGGAGCACTGAAGCTTTCTTT
CDR3aa: CAWTLEGGSTEAFF

v_gene: TRBV7-9
abundance: -
j_gene: TRBJ1-5
d_gene: -
CDR3nt: TGTGCCAGCAGCATTGCCGGGGGTAGCAATCAGCCCCAGCATTTT
CDR3aa: CASSIAGGSNQPQHF

v_gene: TRBV2
abundance: -
j_gene: TRBJ2-2
d_gene: TRBD2
CDR3nt: TGTGCCAGCAGTGAATCACTAGCGGGAGTAGAGGGGGAGCTGTTTTTT
CDR3aa: CASSESLAGVEGELFF

v_gene: TRBV27
abundance: -
j_gene: TRBJ1-2
d_gene: TRBD1
CDR3nt: TGTGCCAGCAGTTTAAGTAGACAGGGGCGCTATGGCTACACCTTC
CDR3aa: CASSLSRQGRYGYTF

v_gene: TRBV9
abundance: -
j_gene: TRBJ2-7
d_gene: TRBD2
CDR3nt: TGTGCCAGCAGCGTAGGTAGCGGGAGTTACGAGCAGTACTTC
CDR3aa: CASSVGSGSYEQYF

v_gene: TRBV6-7
abundance: -
j_gene: TRBJ1-5
d_gene: -
CDR3nt: TGTGCCAGCAGTTATGCAGGTAGCAATCAGCCCCAGCATTTT
CDR3aa: CASSYAGSNQPQHF

v_gene: TRBV13
abundance: -
j_gene: TRBJ2-7
d_gene: TRBD2
CDR3nt: TGTGCCAGCAGCTTAAATGGACTAGCGGGAGGGCCGGGGGAGCAGTACTTC
CDR3aa: CASSLNGLAGGPGEQYF

v_gene: TRBV5-4
abundance: once
j_gene: TRBJ2-1
d_gene: -
CDR3nt: TGTGCCAGCAGCTTGGTCGGGCCAGACAATGAGCAGTTCTTC
CDR3aa: CASSLVGPDNEQFF

v_gene: TRBV7-9
abundance: -
j_gene: TRBJ1-1
d_gene: -
CDR3nt: TGTGCCAGCAGGTTCGACAGTGAAGCTTTCTTT
CDR3aa: CASRFDSEAFF

v_gene: TRBV9
abundance: -
j_gene: TRBJ1-2
d_gene: -
CDR3nt: TGTGCCAGCAGCTCGCCAGGGGCTAACTATGGCTACACCTTC
CDR3aa: CASSSPGANYGYTF

v_gene: TRBV9
abundance: -
j_gene: TRBJ2-7
d_gene: TRBD2
CDR3nt: TGTGCCAGCAGCCCACGGACTAGCGGGGCGGAGTACGAGCAGTACTTC
CDR3aa: CASSPRTSGAEYEQYF

v_gene: TRBV6-5
abundance: -
j_gene: TRBJ1-2
d_gene: -
CDR3nt: TGTGCCAGCAGTTTAAATCCAGGATCGAGTGGCTACACCTTC
CDR3aa: CASSLNPGSSGYTF

v_gene: TRBV4-1
abundance: -
j_gene: TRBJ1-2
d_gene: -
CDR3nt: TGCGCCAGCAGCCAAGATGTGGACCGTCACTATGGCTACACCTTC
CDR3aa: CASSQDVDRHYGYTF

v_gene: TRBV10-3
abundance: -
j_gene: TRBJ2-3
d_gene: -
CDR3nt: TGTGCCATCAGACGAACGGGGGCCCCGCGGGATACGCAGTATTTT
CDR3aa: CAIRRTGAPRDTQYF

v_gene: TRBV7-2
abundance: few
j_gene: TRBJ2-7
d_gene: -
CDR3nt: TGTGCCAGCAGCTTAGTTGCGGCCACCTACGAGCAGTACTTC
CDR3aa: CASSLVAATYEQYF

v_gene: TRBV2
abundance: -
j_gene: TRBJ2-1
d_gene: TRBD2
CDR3nt: TGTGCCAGCGCTGGGACTAGGGGTCATGAGCAGTTCTTC
CDR3aa: CASAGTRGHEQFF

v_gene: TRBV7-9
abundance: -
j_gene: TRBJ1-2
d_gene: -
CDR3nt: TGTGCCAGCAGCACGAGAGAGGGGCAGGCGTATGGCTACACCTTC
CDR3aa: CASSTREGQAYGYTF

v_gene: TRBV14
abundance: -
j_gene: TRBJ2-1
d_gene: TRBD2
CDR3nt: TGTGCCAGCAGCCAAAGGCGCGGGGGGCACAATGAGCAGTTCTTC
CDR3aa: CASSQRRGGHNEQFF

v_gene: TRBV29-1
abundance: -
j_gene: TRBJ2-1
d_gene: TRBD1
CDR3nt: TGCAGCGTTGAAGAGAGGGACAGTGAGCAGTTCTTC
CDR3aa: CSVEERDSEQFF

v_gene: TRBV4-1
abundance: -
j_gene: TRBJ2-7
d_gene: TRBD2
CDR3nt: TGCGCCAGCAGCCAAGTCCCAGGGGCTAGCGGGATGGGTTGGCAGTACTTC
CDR3aa: CASSQVPGASGMGWQYF

v_gene: TRBV27
abundance: once
j_gene: TRBJ2-2
d_gene: TRBD2
CDR3nt: TGTGCCAGCAGTTTCTCTGCGGGAGTCTTCACCGGGGAGCTGTTTTTT
CDR3aa: CASSFSAGVFTGELFF

v_gene: TRBV7-9
abundance: few
j_gene: TRBJ1-2
d_gene: TRBD1
CDR3nt: TGTGCCAGCAGTTCGGGGACAGTCGGGAACTATGGCTACACCTTC
CDR3aa: CASSSGTVGNYGYTF

v_gene: TRBV30
abundance: -
j_gene: TRBJ2-7
d_gene: -
CDR3nt: TGTGCCTGGGCCCCTGGGGGGGCCGAGCAGTACTTC
CDR3aa: CAWAPGGAEQYF

v_gene: TRBV7-9
abundance: -
j_gene: TRBJ2-1
d_gene: -
CDR3nt: TGTGCCAGCAGCTTCGTCGAGGGCTGGCATGAGCAGTTCTTC
CDR3aa: CASSFVEGWHEQFF

v_gene: TRBV27
abundance: -
j_gene: TRBJ1-2
d_gene: -
CDR3nt: TGTGCCAGCAGTCCAGGACACCGCTATGGCTACACCTTC
CDR3aa: CASSPGHRYGYTF

v_gene: TRBV7-8
abundance: few
j_gene: TRBJ2-5
d_gene: -
CDR3nt: TGTGCCAGCAGCTTAGCAGCGATCGGGGAGACCCAGTACTTC
CDR3aa: CASSLAAIGETQYF

v_gene: TRBV5-1
abundance: -
j_gene: TRBJ2-1
d_gene: TRBD2
CDR3nt: TGCGCCAGCAGCTCAGGCGCTAGCGGGGGACCCTACAATGAGCAGTTCTTC
CDR3aa: CASSSGASGGPYNEQFF

v_gene: TRBV5-1
abundance: few
j_gene: TRBJ1-1
d_gene: -
CDR3nt: TGCGCCAGCAGCTCTCCCAGGGACAACACTGAAGCTTTCTTT
CDR3aa: CASSSPRDNTEAFF

v_gene: TRBV30
abundance: -
j_gene: TRBJ2-7
d_gene: -
CDR3nt: TGTGCCTGGCAGGCCGACAATTTAGTGTCGTCGTACGAGCAGTACTTC
CDR3aa: CAWQADNLVSSYEQYF

v_gene: TRBV15
abundance: -
j_gene: TRBJ2-1
d_gene: -
CDR3nt: TGTGCCACCAGGGCGGATCAGATCTACAATGAGCAGTTCTTC
CDR3aa: CATRADQIYNEQFF

v_gene: TRBV10-3
abundance: -
j_gene: TRBJ2-1
d_gene: TRBD2
CDR3nt: TGTGCCATCAGTGAACCGGGACTAGCGGGGGGCAATGAGCAGTTCTTC
CDR3aa: CAISEPGLAGGNEQFF

v_gene: TRBV29-1
abundance: -
j_gene: TRBJ2-7
d_gene: TRBD2
CDR3nt: TGCAGCGATGGGGGGGTGGTCTACGAGCAGTACTTC
CDR3aa: CSDGGVVYEQYF

v_gene: TRBV28
abundance: -
j_gene: TRBJ2-7
d_gene: -
CDR3nt: TGTGCCAGCAGTTTAAGACAGGGGTTCGCGGCGGGGGCCAGGGGGGAGCAGTACTTC
CDR3aa: CASSLRQGFAAGARGEQYF

v_gene: TRBV30
abundance: -
j_gene: TRBJ2-2
d_gene: TRBD1
CDR3nt: TGTGCCTGGCAAACCGGGACAGGGAACACCGGGGAGCTGTTTTTT
CDR3aa: CAWQTGTGNTGELFF

v_gene: TRBV7-9
abundance: -
j_gene: TRBJ2-7
d_gene: TRBD1
CDR3nt: TGTGCCAGCAGCTTACCGACCGGGACAGGGGCAGGCGAGCAGTACTTC
CDR3aa: CASSLPTGTGAGEQYF

v_gene: TRBV5-1
abundance: -
j_gene: TRBJ2-4
d_gene: -
CDR3nt: TGCGCCAGCAGCGGGCCTGGAGCCAAAAACATTCAGTACTTC
CDR3aa: CASSGPGAKNIQYF

v_gene: TRBV4-2
abundance: -
j_gene: TRBJ2-2
d_gene: -
CDR3nt: TGTGCCAGCAGCCAAGAATGGGACCCCCCCGGGGAGCTGTTTTTT
CDR3aa: CASSQEWDPPGELFF

v_gene: TRBV27
abundance: -
j_gene: TRBJ1-1
d_gene: -
CDR3nt: TGTGCCAGCAGTTTATCACCAGGGCCCCACACTGAAGCTTTCTTT
CDR3aa: CASSLSPGPHTEAFF

v_gene: TRBV5-1
abundance: -
j_gene: TRBJ1-5
d_gene: TRBD1
CDR3nt: TGCGCCAGCAGCCCGACAGGGCGGAATCAGCCCCAGCATTTT
CDR3aa: CASSPTGRNQPQHF

v_gene: TRBV19
abundance: -
j_gene: TRBJ1-1
d_gene: TRBD1
CDR3nt: TGTGCCAGTAGCCCACAGGGGGCGGGCACTGAAGCTTTCTTT
CDR3aa: CASSPQGAGTEAFF

v_gene: TRBV25-1
abundance: -
j_gene: TRBJ2-7
d_gene: -
CDR3nt: TGTGCCAGCAGTGAATCCGGGACACCCTACGAGCAGTACTTC
CDR3aa: CASSESGTPYEQYF

v_gene: TRBV5-6
abundance: once
j_gene: TRBJ2-1
d_gene: -
CDR3nt: TGTGCCAGCAGCTTGTGGGGCCTAATCAATGAGCAGTTCTTC
CDR3aa: CASSLWGLINEQFF

v_gene: TRBV7-9
abundance: few
j_gene: TRBJ2-3
d_gene: -
CDR3nt: TGTGCCAGCAGCTTAACCCGTGTGTCTAGCACAGATACGCAGTATTTT
CDR3aa: CASSLTRVSSTDTQYF

v_gene: TRBV4-1
abundance: -
j_gene: TRBJ2-7
d_gene: -
CDR3nt: TGCGCCAGCAGCCAGCTCTCCGAGGGCCTCTACGAGCAGTACTTC
CDR3aa: CASSQLSEGLYEQYF

v_gene: TRBV7-9
abundance: once
j_gene: TRBJ1-2
d_gene: -
CDR3nt: TGTGCCAGCAGCTTAGGCCAGGGCATCTATGGCTACACCTTC
CDR3aa: CASSLGQGIYGYTF

v_gene: TRBV29-1
abundance: few
j_gene: TRBJ1-1
d_gene: -
CDR3nt: TGCAGCGTGACAGACATGAACACTGAAGCTTTCTTT
CDR3aa: CSVTDMNTEAFF

v_gene: TRBV14
abundance: few
j_gene: TRBJ2-5
d_gene: -
CDR3nt: TGTGCCAGCAGCCAAGAGACCCAGTACTTC
CDR3aa: CASSQETQYF

v_gene: TRBV27
abundance: once
j_gene: TRBJ2-1
d_gene: TRBD2
CDR3nt: TGTGCCAGCAGTTGGGGGGGTGAGCAGTTCTTC
CDR3aa: CASSWGGEQFF

v_gene: TRBV5-1
abundance: few
j_gene: TRBJ1-1
d_gene: -
CDR3nt: TGCGCCAGCAGCAATCCGAGACACGAAATGAACACTGAAGCTTTCTTT
CDR3aa: CASSNPRHEMNTEAFF

v_gene: TRBV2
abundance: -
j_gene: TRBJ1-5
d_gene: TRBD1
CDR3nt: TGTGCCAGCAGTCCGATTGACAGGGTTGTGGATCAGCCCCAGCATTTT
CDR3aa: CASSPIDRVVDQPQHF

v_gene: TRBV30
abundance: -
j_gene: TRBJ1-3
d_gene: -
CDR3nt: TGTGCCTGGGGTACTGGAAACACCATATATTTT
CDR3aa: CAWGTGNTIYF

v_gene: TRBV5-1
abundance: medium-sized
j_gene: TRBJ1-1
d_gene: -
CDR3nt: TGCGCCAGCAGGGACAGCAACACTGAAGCTTTCTTT
CDR3aa: CASRDSNTEAFF

v_gene: TRBV7-7
abundance: -
j_gene: TRBJ2-5
d_gene: -
CDR3nt: TGTGCCAGCAGCTCAAGGCGGCGGGAGACCCAGTACTTC
CDR3aa: CASSSRRRETQYF